One sample yielded the 28 T cell receptor beta chains listed below, sequenced in a study of blood T cell repertoires in COVID-19. Generated by immunoSEQ multiplex PCR, the TCRdb table keeps only in-frame clones and is missing some. The sample lists some 100,000 clones; around 92% were seen once. Source material: peripheral blood. The receptor set was obtained from a woman in her sixties with active COVID-19.

The chain uses TRBV5-1 and TRBJ1-5; D perhaps matches TRBD1 (5 bases). V dropped 4 bases and J dropped 1 base, with 6 bases sitting between them. Looked up from germline, CDR1 is SGHRS and CDR2 is YFSETQ. The CDR3 has 13 amino acids. The CDR3, as DNA: TGCGCCAGCAGCAGGGGAAGCAATCAGCCCCAGCATTTT. Its translation is CASSRGSNQPQHF.

The rearrangement links TRBV28 to TRBJ1-2, with a tentative D call TRBD1 (5 bases). There are 14 residues in the CDR3. Germline CDR1 and CDR2: MDHEN and SYDVKM. The V gene lost 5 bases and the J gene lost 2 bases, with 12 bases spanning the gap. The CDR3 is CASSPDRVNYGYTF. CDR3 in DNA: TGTGCCAGCAGTCCCGACAGAGTCAACTATGGCTACACCTTC.

CDR3 region: CASSLAGTNSGYTF. The DNA of the CDR3 is TGTGCCAGCAGCTTAGCTGGGACAAATAGTGGCTACACCTTC. The chain recombines TRBV7-9 with TRBJ1-2, with a tentative D call TRBD1 (6 bases). There are 14 residues in the CDR3. Between the trimmed V and J ends, which lost 0 bases and 7 bases, there was a span of 12 bases. Per germline, CDR1 SEHNR and CDR2 FQNEAQ (reference sequence).

The chain carries TRBV5-1 and TRBJ1-2, with 7 bases that match TRBD1. Trimming removed 2 bases from V and 5 bases from J; junction bases left unmatched: 9. Germline V gives CDR1 SGHRS, CDR2 YFSETQ. The CDR3 runs 15 residues. The CDR3 loop is CASSLIGRGEYGYTF. The CDR3, as DNA: TGCGCCAGCAGCTTAATCGGCAGGGGGGAATATGGCTACACCTTC. Drawing the rest from reference TRBV5-1 and TRBJ1-2, the complete variable domain is KAGVTQTPRYLIKTRGQQVTLSCSPISGHRSVSWYQQTPGQGLQFLFEYFSETQRNKGNFPGRFSGRQFSNSRSEMNVSTLELGDSALYLCASSLIGRGEYGYTFGSGTRLTVV.

This clone was observed a few times. V is TRBV5-1 and J is TRBJ1-5; 10 bases fit TRBD1. There are 15 residues in the CDR3. Per germline, CDR1 SGHRS and CDR2 YFSETQ. Trimming removed 4 bases from V and 7 bases from J; junction bases left unmatched: 8. The CDR3 DNA sequence: TGCGCCAGCAGCCCCGGGACAGGGGCCAAACAGCCCCAGCATTTT. Its protein is CASSPGTGAKQPQHF. The full variable domain, in which reference TRBV5-1 and TRBJ1-5 provide the parts outside the CDR3, is KAGVTQTPRYLIKTRGQQVTLSCSPISGHRSVSWYQQTPGQGLQFLFEYFSETQRNKGNFPGRFSGRQFSNSRSEMNVSTLELGDSALYLCASSPGTGAKQPQHFGDGTRLSIL.

This clone showed up just once. Written as DNA, the CDR3 is TGCGCCAGCACCCCGGAGGCAGCCGCGGGGGGCTACACCTTC. Translated: CASTPEAAAGGYTF. V gene TRBV5-1 combines with J gene TRBJ1-2; D is ambiguous. The germline CDR1 and CDR2 sequences are SGHRS and YFSETQ. V was pared by 6 bases and J by 8 bases, with 20 bases between. The CDR3 loop spans 14 amino acids.

V gene TRBV12-3 or TRBV12-4 combines with J gene TRBJ1-2; D might be TRBD1 (5 bases). The CDR3 has 13 amino acids. V was pared by 8 bases and J by 2 bases, with 12 bases between. CDR3 nucleotide sequence: TGTGCCAGCCTCTCCGCAGGGAACTATGGCTACACCTTC. It specifies CASLSAGNYGYTF.

The chain has TRBV9 and TRBJ2-5, with D perhaps TRBD1 (6 bases). The V gene's germline CDR1 is SGDLS and CDR2 YYNGEE. The V end lost 4 bases, the J end lost 3 bases, and 10 bases lay between the germline ends. CDR3 length: 13 residues. The CDR3: CASSSRTEETQYF. Written as DNA, the CDR3 is TGTGCCAGCAGCTCCCGGACAGAAGAGACCCAGTACTTC.

V gene TRBV6-2 or TRBV6-3 combines with J gene TRBJ2-1; D uncertain. Between the trimmed V and J ends, which lost 4 bases and 4 bases, there was a span of 5 bases. Germline V lookup: CDR1 MNHEY, CDR2 SVGEGT. This CDR3 is 12 amino acids long. The CDR3 DNA reads as TGTGCCAGCAGTTCACAGTACAATGAGCAGTTCTTC. Translating it yields CASSSQYNEQFF.

The rearrangement uses TRBV2 and TRBJ1-2; 7 bases fit TRBD1. CDR3 size: 15 residues. Germline assignment: CDR1 SNHLY and CDR2 FYNNEI. The junction had 11 bases not matched to a gene; V was cut back by 5 bases and J by 5 bases. As DNA, the CDR3 is TGTGCCAGCAGTACGCCAGGGGGACGACTTTATGGCTACACCTTC. Its protein is CASSTPGGRLYGYTF.

The chain uses TRBV2 and TRBJ2-1; TRBD1 aligns across 7 bases. CDR1 and CDR2 from the germline V gene are SNHLY and FYNNEI. V shed 6 bases, J shed 0 bases, and the junction held 2 bases outside the gene matches. CDR3 length equals 14 residues. CDR3 residues: CASRGQISYNEQFF. The CDR3 bases are TGTGCCAGCAGGGGACAGATCTCCTACAATGAGCAGTTCTTC.

The rearrangement uses TRBV19 and TRBJ2-1, with a tentative D call TRBD2 (7 bases). V lost 7 bases and J 4 bases, leaving 11 bases between the germline ends. The CDR3 runs to 13 residues. The germline V gene has CDR1 LNHDA and CDR2 SQIVND (reference sequence). DNA for the CDR3: TGTGCCAGTAAGGGGGGGTTTTACAATGAGCAGTTCTTC. Translation gives CASKGGFYNEQFF.

The genes are TRBV7-2 and TRBJ1-5; TRBD1 is a possible D gene (6 bases). The CDR3 has 14 residues. Trimming removed 1 base from V and 5 bases from J, with 9 bases in between. Per germline, CDR1 SGHTA and CDR2 FQGNSA. The CDR3 DNA reads TGTGCCAGCAGCTTAGGGACAGTCGATCAGCCCCAGCATTTT. This translates into CASSLGTVDQPQHF.

The chain has TRBV5-5 and TRBJ2-3; perhaps TRBD1 as D (6 bases). The CDR3 loop spans 15 amino acids. Germline CDR1 is SGHKS and CDR2 is YYEKEE (reference sequence). The germline V and J ends were trimmed by 0 bases and 0 bases, with 8 bases remaining between them. CDR3 coding DNA: TGTGCCAGCAGCTTGGGGGGACACAGCACAGATACGCAGTATTTT. Protein sequence: CASSLGGHSTDTQYF.

The gene calls are TRBV7-9 and TRBJ2-3; D may be TRBD2 (6 bases). The CDR3 totals 15 residues. V was trimmed by 5 bases and J by 5 bases, leaving 17 bases between them. In germline, CDR1 is SEHNR, CDR2 FQNEAQ (reference sequence). This CDR3 is CASSPDFGGRDTQYF. The DNA of the CDR3 is TGTGCCAGCAGCCCTGACTTCGGGGGAAGAGATACGCAGTATTTT.

The V and J genes are TRBV9 and TRBJ1-1; the D gene is possibly TRBD1 (5 bases). Germline-derived CDR1 and CDR2 are SGDLS and YYNGEE. CDR3 length equals 13 residues. V was shortened by 0 bases and J by 9 bases, with 12 bases between the two germline ends. The CDR3 nucleotides are TGTGCCAGCAGCGTAGTAACAGGACAAAAAGCTTTCTTT. Translation gives CASSVVTGQKAFF.

The V and J genes are TRBV5-1 and TRBJ1-5; D perhaps matches TRBD1 (5 bases). Per germline, CDR1 SGHRS and CDR2 YFSETQ. The CDR3 extends over 14 amino acids. Trimming stripped 4 bases from V and 6 bases from J, with 14 bases between. The CDR3 reads CASSPSGGGQPQHF. DNA for the CDR3: TGCGCCAGCAGCCCGTCGGGGGGGGGTCAGCCCCAGCATTTT.

V is TRBV11-1 and J is TRBJ2-1, with TRBD2 identical over 7 bases. Germline V gene sequence: CDR1 SGHAT, CDR2 FQDESV (reference sequence). The CDR3 has 16 residues. The V and J ends lost 5 bases and 0 bases, in that order; junction bases with no gene match: 7. The CDR3 sequence is CASSPPGRRSYNEQFF. The CDR3, as DNA: TGTGCCAGCAGCCCCCCCGGGAGGCGCTCCTACAATGAGCAGTTCTTC.

V and J are TRBV2 and TRBJ2-3; 7 nucleotides line up with TRBD1. The length of the CDR3 is 12 residues. J was trimmed by 3 bases and V by 6 bases; bases with no gene match: 0. Looked up from germline, CDR1 is SNHLY and CDR2 is FYNNEI. The CDR3, as DNA: TGTGCCAGCAGGACAGGGACAGATACGCAGTATTTT. The encoded protein is CASRTGTDTQYF.

V gene TRBV5-4 combines with J gene TRBJ2-1, with TRBD2 identical over 10 bases. The V gene end was trimmed by 3 bases and the J gene end by 10 bases; junction bases not matched to a gene: 10. CDR1 is SGHNT, CDR2 YYREEE, per germline (reference sequence). The CDR3 covers 15 residues. The CDR3 bases are TGTGCCAGCAGCTCCGCTAGCGGGAGCATCGGGGAGCAGTTCTTC. Translated: CASSSASGSIGEQFF. The complete variable domain, with remaining parts taken from reference TRBV5-4 and TRBJ2-1, reads ETGVTQSPTHLIKTRGQQVTLRCSSQSGHNTVSWYQQALGQGPQFIFQYYREEENGRGNFPPRFSGLQFPNYSSELNVNALELDDSALYLCASSSASGSIGEQFFGPGTRLTVL.

The V and J genes are TRBV5-6 and TRBJ1-5; TRBD1 agrees at 10 bases. The V gene's germline CDR1 is SGHDT and CDR2 YYEEEE. This CDR3 is 15 amino acids long. V gave up 3 bases and J gave up 1 base; unmatched junction bases: 1. The CDR3 is CASSWGQGSNQPQHF. Written as DNA, the CDR3 is TGTGCCAGCAGCTGGGGACAGGGGAGCAATCAGCCCCAGCATTTT.

The chain joins TRBV18 to TRBJ1-2, with TRBD1 identical over 7 bases. Losses at the gene ends were 3 bases for V and 2 bases for J; bases not matched to a gene: 3. CDR3 length equals 14 residues. Per the germline V gene, CDR1 is KGHSH and CDR2 is LQKENI. CDR3 coding DNA: TGTGCCAGCTCACCTAGACAGGGAAACTATGGCTACACCTTC. It codes for CASSPRQGNYGYTF.

The gene calls are TRBV7-9 and TRBJ2-3; D is perhaps TRBD1 (6 bases). Germline V CDR1 and CDR2: SEHNR, FQNEAQ (reference sequence). Trimming took 10 bases from V and 0 from J, leaving 14 bases between them. This CDR3 comprises 14 residues. CDR3: CATTRQGSTDTQYF. For the CDR3, the DNA is TGTGCCACGACCCGGCAGGGGAGCACAGATACGCAGTATTTT.

The chain recombines TRBV5-5 with TRBJ1-5; D gene unclear. Per germline, CDR1 SGHKS and CDR2 YYEKEE (reference sequence). This CDR3 spans 15 amino acids. V lost 0 bases, J lost 3 bases, and 10 bases lay in between. CDR3 sequence (DNA): TGTGCCAGCAGCTTGGGGACTCTGGTCAATCAGCCCCAGCATTTT. This translates into CASSLGTLVNQPQHF. The entire variable domain, with the rest obtained from reference TRBV5-5 and TRBJ1-5, is as follows: DAGVTQSPTHLIKTRGQQVTLRCSPISGHKSVSWYQQVLGQGPQFIFQYYEKEERGRGNFPDRFSARQFPNYSSELNVNALLLGDSALYLCASSLGTLVNQPQHFGDGTRLSIL.

This rearrangement joins TRBV28 to TRBJ1-2; D may be TRBD1 (5 bases). V dropped 5 bases and J dropped 0 bases, with 16 bases sitting between them. The germline V gene encodes CDR1 MDHEN and CDR2 SYDVKM. This CDR3 comprises 16 residues. The CDR3 DNA is TGTGCCAGCAGTCTCTACGGGGGGGGAGCTAACTATGGCTACACCTTC. Translated, it gives CASSLYGGGANYGYTF.

V usage is TRBV6-5 and J usage is TRBJ2-7, with 9 bases matching TRBD1. V shed 8 bases, J shed 5 bases, and the junction held 10 bases outside the gene matches. Germline CDR1 reads MNHEY; CDR2 reads SVGAGI. The CDR3 sequence is 14 residues long. CDR3 in DNA: TGTGCCAGCGAACCGACAGGGGGAAGGAACGAGCAGTACTTC. It codes for CASEPTGGRNEQYF.

This chain joins TRBV28 and TRBJ1-2; D call uncertain. V shed 3 bases and J shed 7 bases, with 15 bases lying between them. The CDR3 spans 14 residues. From germline, CDR1 is MDHEN and CDR2 SYDVKM. The CDR3: CASSLGGLGLGYTF. CDR3 DNA sequence: TGTGCCAGCAGTTTGGGCGGGCTAGGGCTTGGCTACACCTTC.

The chain has TRBV24-1 and TRBJ2-2; D is perhaps TRBD1 (5 bases). V was clipped by 3 bases and J by 2 bases, with 12 bases between them. Germline CDR1 KGHDR, CDR2 SFDVKD. The CDR3 sequence is 16 residues long. CDR3 amino acids: CATSDPRAYNTGELFF. In DNA form, the CDR3 reads TGTGCCACCAGTGATCCCAGGGCATACAACACCGGGGAGCTGTTTTTT.